This T cell receptor beta chain is from a study of CD8+CD57+ T cells in acquired aplastic anemia. Turning to the study itself: Sorted CD4+ and CD8+ cells gave an average of 3.2 ug of DNA.

Genomic DNA served as template for TCR beta VDJ and CDR3 profiling. Via MiXCR, TCRdb re-called the reads, giving one row per CDR3 protein. This sample has a few hundred thousand distinct CDR3 sequences, with 34% found just once. CDR3 length equals 14 residues. Trimming cost V 0 bases and J 7 bases, with 13 bases left between them. From germline, CDR1 is SGHKS and CDR2 YYEKEE (reference sequence). Ten or more counts support this clonotype. This clonotype was obtained from a human donor in good health, serving as a control. The specimen sequenced was sorted CD4+, CD8+, or CD8+CD57+ T cells (not recorded which) from PBMCs. The chain recombines TRBV5-5 with TRBJ1-2; tentative D call: TRBD1 (5 bases). The DNA for the CDR3 is TGTGCCAGCAGCTTGGATCCGGGGGTAGGTGGCTACACCTTC. It translates to CASSLDPGVGGYTF.